This T cell receptor (beta chain) came from a study of Ad26.COV2.S vaccination and SARS-CoV-2 variants. Germline lookup yields CDR1 SEHNR and CDR2 FQNEAQ (reference sequence). This CDR3 spans 11 amino acids. The V end was cut by 2 bases, the J end by 8 bases, with 4 bases between. Overall study findings and caveats: The TCR breadth and depth analyses may have produced an underestimate of total T cell responses.

Concerning this clone: Its matching antigen is unknown.

The assay was immunoSEQ multiplex PCR, and TCRdb's table has in-frame clones only and misses some. The sample consists of about 680,000 clones, 70% to 90% of them appearing once. The treatment was: some 20 received Ad26.COV2.S at low or high dose, single or two shots; roughly 5 received placebo; per-sample allocation not given. Day 63 after the first injection of vaccine or placebo was the sampling time. Material: peripheral blood, obtained in a trial of Ad26.COV2.S vaccine versus placebo. The sequence was obtained from a person between 18 and 59 years old who received the Ad26.COV2.S COVID-19 vaccine or a placebo. The chain joins TRBV7-9 to TRBJ2-1, with unresolved D. The CDR3 nucleotides are TGTGCCAGCAGCTTAAGGCATGAGCAGTTCTTC. Residues: CASSLRHEQFF.